This T cell receptor beta chain was captured by sequencing in a study of spatial heterogeneity in lung cancer (dated 2019 in TCRdb). As for the study more broadly: Beta-chain transcripts were consistently detected in greater numbers than alpha-chain transcripts, which likely reflected higher beta-chain transcript abundance. In the raw uncorrected reads, each unique combination of TCR and UMI appeared more than ten times on average. In non-small cell lung cancer, the study made a quantitative comparison of TCR alpha and beta repertoires among multiple tumor regions, matched nontumor lung and blood. Nonsynonymous mutation counts, determined by whole-exome sequencing of tumor tissue, were related to features of the TCR repertoire. At surgery, both alpha and beta chains were TCR-sequenced in 220 tumor regions, about 61 matched nontumor lung samples and some 58 PBMC samples. Study-level results and caveats: Confirming at a functional level the hypothesis that regional TCRs recognize regional mutations was considered to require additional single-cell paired TCR alpha and beta sequencing.

Receptor amplification or capture employed 5' RACE. Sequencing instrument: NextSeq 500. In the TCR library protocol, a unique molecular identifier was attached to each TCR cDNA molecule so that PCR and sequencing errors could be corrected. Per the original workflow: Decombinator tools were used for TCR identification, UMI-based error correction and CDR3 extraction. TCRs above a frequency of 2 per 1,000, corresponding to the top 1% of the tumor frequency distribution, were defined as expanded. Renyi diversity was computed with the R vegan package after each repertoire had been subsampled 100 times to 5,000 TCRs. CDR3 similarity networks were constructed using string-kernel similarity of amino acid triplets, with links drawn between CDR3s whose pairwise similarity was above 0.82. The public sequencing data were trimmed at Q25 with fastp and processed into clonotypes with MiXCR by TCRdb, which kept only in-frame beta chains. Each entry merges the rows of one CDR3 protein and shows their most common DNA and genes. Clone size and V and J calls follow TCRdb, not the original study. In all, the sample holds 2,000 to 3,000 distinct CDR3 sequences, and around 4.8% of those were seen once. The ten most abundant clones make up approximately 27% of the sample.

From the cysteine through the phenylalanine, the CDR3 covers 15 amino acids. CDR3 DNA is the only sequence kept; it has 45 bases, read in frame from the first base. From a lookup of the germline V gene (reference sequence), CDR1 and CDR2 are MNHNY and SVGAGI. The germline V end is reduced by 5 bases and the J end by 1 base; junction bases left unmatched: 6. This clonotype counts as medium-sized (0.01 to 0.1%). The antigen this receptor binds is unknown. The sample holds no much larger clone one base away, and base qualities are not on file. Found in a library prepared for alpha chains, this beta chain is an off-target read, and its abundance has little meaning. The sample's time point, from its label and the paper: sample taken at primary tumor resection. Whole RNA extracted from tumor and nontumor lung tissue, or from cryopreserved PBMC samples, was used for TCR sequencing without cell sorting. Samples were obtained from about 69 patients with early-stage, untreated non-small cell lung cancer from the lung TRACERx cohort. Only patients for whom sufficient RNA was available from at least two tumor regions were selected for TCR sequencing. Before being selected, tumor and adjacent nontumor lung specimens were reviewed by a lung pathologist.

The sequence is built from TRBV6-6 and TRBJ1-1; 8 central bases correspond to TRBD1. The sample consisted of normal lung tissue next to the tumor, taken at surgery. The receptor was derived from a female donor with early-stage non-small cell lung cancer. Read as DNA, the sequence is TGTGCCAGCAGTACCCTTGACAGGGGGAACACTGAAGCTTTCTTT. It encodes CASSTLDRGNTEAFF.